These 27 T cell receptor beta chains were all obtained from the same sample, sequenced in a study of naive and memory T cell subsets. An equimolar mix of two oligonucleotides served as the beta constant-region primer for TRBC1 and TRBC2. From the UMI-ligation and nested PCR reads, TCRdb called clonotypes with MiXCR, one entry per CDR3 protein. The sample lists around 160,000 distinct CDR3 sequences; approximately 15% were seen once. The sequenced sample was naive CD4+ T cells from blood. Receptors originate from a human donor in good health.

This rearrangement joins TRBV7-9 to TRBJ2-5, with D perhaps matching TRBD1 (6 bases). Trimming took 5 bases from V and 4 from J, leaving 14 bases between them. The germline V gene encodes CDR1 SEHNR and CDR2 FQNEAQ (reference sequence). The CDR3 loop spans 14 amino acids. CDR3 loop: CASSLQGLVETQYF. The CDR3 bases are TGTGCCAGCAGCCTACAGGGATTGGTAGAGACCCAGTACTTC. Full variable domain (remainder filled in from reference TRBV7-9 and TRBJ2-5): DTGVSQNPRHKITKRGQNVTFRCDPISEHNRLYWYRQTLGQGPEFLTYFQNEAQLEKSRLLSDRFSAERPKGSFSTLEIQRTEQGDSAMYLCASSLQGLVETQYFGPGTRLLVL.

The gene calls are TRBV12-3 or TRBV12-4 and TRBJ2-3, with 9 bases aligning to TRBD1. The V gene end was trimmed by 5 bases and the J gene end by 7 bases; junction bases not matched to a gene: 10. The CDR3 runs to 15 residues. The CDR3: CASSGGTGPTYTQYF. The CDR3 DNA is TGTGCCAGCAGTGGGGGGACAGGGCCTACCTATACGCAGTATTTT.

The sample holds a few counts of this clonotype. This chain's CDR3 is CATSDFKQGLAGANVLTF. CDR3 DNA sequence: TGTGCCACCAGTGATTTCAAACAGGGATTGGCTGGGGCCAACGTCCTGACTTTC. V usage is TRBV24-1 and J usage is TRBJ2-6, with D maybe TRBD1 (6 bases). V was pared by 1 base and J by 2 bases, with 14 bases between. The CDR3 loop spans 18 amino acids. Germline V gene lookup returns CDR1 KGHDR and CDR2 SFDVKD.

This chain joins TRBV29-1 and TRBJ1-5; TRBD1 agrees at 9 bases. V lost 7 bases to trimming and J lost 4 bases; unmatched junction nucleotides: 8. The germline CDR1 and CDR2 sequences are SQVTM and ANQGSEA. CDR3 length: 14 amino acids. The CDR3 DNA sequence: TGCAGCGCCACGTGGACAGGGGAGAATCAGCCCCAGCATTTT. This encodes CSATWTGENQPQHF.

This clonotype has a single count. This chain connects TRBV13 to TRBJ2-1; D uncertain. Germline lookup yields CDR1 PRHDT and CDR2 FYEKMQ (reference sequence). V was pared by 1 base and J by 6 bases, with 4 bases between. This CDR3 has 12 residues. The CDR3 loop reads CASSLVFNEQFF. CDR3 DNA sequence: TGTGCCAGCAGCTTAGTTTTCAATGAGCAGTTCTTC. The complete variable domain, with remaining parts taken from reference TRBV13 and TRBJ2-1, reads AAGVIQSPRHLIKEKRETATLKCYPIPRHDTVYWYQQGPGQDPQFLISFYEKMQSDKGSIPDRFSAQQFSDYHSELNMSSLELGDSALYFCASSLVFNEQFFGPGTRLTVL.

The chain is built from TRBV2 and TRBJ2-2, with D hard to call. Trimming cost V 8 bases and J 5 bases, with 15 bases left between them. This CDR3 is built from 14 residues. Germline CDR1 reads SNHLY; CDR2 reads FYNNEI. CDR3 DNA sequence: TGTGCCAGCGGGATCGGGCCCGGGACCGGGGAGCTGTTTTTT. Amino acids: CASGIGPGTGELFF.

This clonotype was detected only a few times. The chain combines TRBV10-3 with TRBJ2-1; 14 nucleotides match TRBD2. Losses at the gene ends were 6 bases for V and 5 bases for J; bases not matched to a gene: 3. The CDR3 contains 15 residues. From germline, CDR1 is ENHRY and CDR2 SYGVKD. The CDR3 nucleotides are TGTGCCATCAGAACGGGACTAGCGGGAGACAATGAGCAGTTCTTC. Its translation is CAIRTGLAGDNEQFF.

The chain has TRBV19 and TRBJ2-7; perhaps TRBD2 as D (5 bases). Germline lookup yields CDR1 LNHDA and CDR2 SQIVND (reference sequence). The V end was cut by 10 bases, the J end by 0 bases, with 19 bases between. The CDR3 runs to 15 residues. CDR3 region: CATKDRGSSSYEQYF. The CDR3, as DNA: TGTGCCACCAAAGATCGGGGTTCCTCCTCCTACGAGCAGTACTTC.

A remark on this clonotype: Given a much more abundant clone one base away, this may be a read error. The genes are TRBV29-1 and TRBJ2-1; 7 bases fit TRBD2. With V trimmed by 5 bases and J by 7 bases, 8 bases remained unmatched. This CDR3 has 13 residues. CDR1 and CDR2 (germline): SQVTM, ANQGSEA. CDR3 nucleotide sequence: TGCAGCGTTAACTCTAGCGGTGGGAATGAGCAGTTCTTC. Translating gives CSVNSSGGNEQFF.

In its sample, this clonotype was seen a few times. The CDR3 sequence: CASRPTSGGETQYF. In DNA, the CDR3 is TGTGCCAGCAGGCCCACTAGCGGTGGGGAGACCCAGTACTTC. This sequence joins TRBV6-2 or TRBV6-3 and TRBJ2-5, with TRBD2 identical over 8 bases. Germline V gene lookup returns CDR1 MNHEY and CDR2 SVGEGT. Losses at the gene ends were 6 bases for V and 5 bases for J; bases not matched to a gene: 8. The CDR3 totals 14 residues.

The table lists this clonotype with a few counts. The chain has TRBV10-3 and TRBJ2-6; D remains unclear. Germline CDR1 ENHRY, CDR2 SYGVKD. Deletions cut 0 bases from V and 1 base from J, with 13 bases between. The CDR3 runs 18 residues. CDR3 amino acids: CAISESMDLVSGANVLTF. CDR3 sequence (DNA): TGTGCCATCAGTGAGTCGATGGATTTGGTGTCTGGGGCCAACGTCCTGACTTTC.

This clonotype was counted a few times. The V gene is TRBV20-1, the J gene TRBJ1-5; D uncertain. The CDR3 sequence is 15 residues long. Per germline, CDR1 DFQATT and CDR2 SNEGSKA (reference sequence). Trimming stripped 6 bases from V and 2 bases from J, with 17 bases between. The CDR3 sequence: CSAGTGPFGNQPQHF. In DNA, the CDR3 is TGCAGTGCCGGAACCGGGCCCTTTGGCAATCAGCCCCAGCATTTT.

The J gene is TRBJ1-5, the V gene TRBV6-5; a possible D gene is TRBD1 (6 bases). CDR1 MNHEY and CDR2 SVGAGI come from the germline V gene. Trimming removed 6 bases at V and 5 bases at J, with 11 bases between. The CDR3 has 13 amino acids. For the CDR3, the DNA is TGTGCCAGCAGCACAGGGCTAGATCAGCCCCAGCATTTT. It yields the protein CASSTGLDQPQHF.

This rearrangement joins TRBV18 to TRBJ2-1, with 10 nucleotides matching TRBD2. Germline CDR1 KGHSH, CDR2 LQKENI. J gave up 6 bases and V 6 bases, and 14 bases lay outside the gene matches. This CDR3 is built from 17 residues. This CDR3 reads CASSPPTGTSASNEQFF. The DNA of the CDR3 is TGTGCCAGCTCGCCTCCAACCGGGACTAGCGCGTCCAATGAGCAGTTCTTC.

The chain carries TRBV6-5 and TRBJ2-3; 14 bases fit TRBD2. Per the germline V gene, CDR1 is MNHEY and CDR2 is SVGAGI. V was clipped by 3 bases and J by 2 bases; unmatched bases: 10. The length of the CDR3 is 19 residues. The CDR3 here is CASSYRGPGLAGVTDTQYF. The CDR3 nucleotides are TGTGCCAGCAGTTATAGGGGTCCGGGACTAGCGGGGGTCACAGATACGCAGTATTTT.

The CDR3 bases are TGTGCCTGGAGTGTACTCTTATACGGGGGACAGGGTAACACCGGGGAGCTGTTTTTT. Amino acids: CAWSVLLYGGQGNTGELFF. The chain employs TRBV30 and TRBJ2-2, with 9 bases matching TRBD1. This CDR3 is 19 amino acids long. The V segment lost 0 bases and the J segment 2 bases; nucleotides outside the gene matches: 13. CDR1 is GTSNPN, CDR2 SVGIG, per germline (reference sequence).

The chain couples TRBV7-3 to TRBJ2-3, with unresolved D. Germline V gene lookup returns CDR1 SGHTA and CDR2 FQGTGA. CDR3 size: 14 residues. The V end was cut by 0 bases, the J end by 4 bases, with 8 bases between. The CDR3 sequence: CASSLTGYADTQYF. The CDR3 nucleotides are TGTGCCAGCAGCTTAACCGGGTACGCAGATACGCAGTATTTT.

The chain recombines TRBV5-1 with TRBJ2-1; 13 bases are a match to TRBD2. After removal of 4 bases from V and 5 bases from J, the junction contained 12 bases not matched to a gene. CDR3 size: 18 residues. Per germline, CDR1 SGHRS and CDR2 YFSETQ. CDR3 in amino acids: CASSPLAGGTMGNNEQFF. CDR3 bases: TGCGCCAGCAGCCCACTAGCGGGAGGGACCATGGGAAACAATGAGCAGTTCTTC.

The rearrangement joins TRBV25-1 to TRBJ2-7; a possible D gene is TRBD1 (5 bases). The CDR3 extends over 13 amino acids. Trimming took off 3 bases at V and 0 bases at J, with 6 bases between the two ends. Germline CDR1 MGHDK, CDR2 SYGVNS. CDR3 region: CASSDQGSYEQYF. In DNA form, the CDR3 reads TGTGCCAGCAGTGATCAGGGCTCCTACGAGCAGTACTTC.

The genes are TRBV5-1 and TRBJ1-1; 8 bases are a match to TRBD1. Germline-derived CDR1 and CDR2 are SGHRS and YFSETQ. The CDR3 spans 14 residues. Germline trimming cut 4 bases from V and 4 bases from J; bases unmatched to any gene: 6. CDR3 DNA: TGCGCCAGCAGCCTGGACAGGGCGGGCACTGAAGCTTTCTTT. Translating gives CASSLDRAGTEAFF. Combining the CDR3 with reference TRBV5-1 and TRBJ1-1 gives the whole variable domain KAGVTQTPRYLIKTRGQQVTLSCSPISGHRSVSWYQQTPGQGLQFLFEYFSETQRNKGNFPGRFSGRQFSNSRSEMNVSTLELGDSALYLCASSLDRAGTEAFFGQGTRLTVV.

This clonotype was recorded a few times. The gene calls are TRBV2 and TRBJ2-1, with a tentative D call TRBD1 (6 bases). V was trimmed by 6 bases and J by 5 bases, leaving 8 bases between them. This CDR3 region has 12 residues. CDR1 SNHLY and CDR2 FYNNEI come from the germline V gene. The CDR3: CASRAGDNEQFF. CDR3 DNA sequence: TGTGCCAGCAGGGCAGGGGACAATGAGCAGTTCTTC. The full variable domain, in which reference TRBV2 and TRBJ2-1 provide the parts outside the CDR3, is EPEVTQTPSHQVTQMGQEVILRCVPISNHLYFYWYRQILGQKVEFLVSFYNNEISEKSEIFDDQFSVERPDGSNFTLKIRSTKLEDSAMYFCASRAGDNEQFFGPGTRLTVL.

This clonotype was seen once. This chain links TRBV19 with TRBJ2-3; D is perhaps TRBD1 or TRBD2 (5 bases each). Germline CDR1 LNHDA, CDR2 SQIVND (reference sequence). Trimming left V 3 bases short and J 2 bases short, with 15 bases between. The CDR3 runs to 16 residues. The CDR3 reads CASSMITGPITDTQYF. The CDR3 DNA follows: TGTGCCAGTAGTATGATAACGGGACCTATCACAGATACGCAGTATTTT.

The chain carries TRBV9 and TRBJ2-4; 7 bases are a match to TRBD2. The CDR3 totals 15 residues. V trimming: 1 base; J trimming: 9 bases; junction bases outside the gene matches: 10. Germline assignment: CDR1 SGDLS and CDR2 YYNGEE. The CDR3 coding sequence is TGTGCCAGCAGCGTAATGGCGGGAGCCCAAACCATTCAGTACTTC. This codes for CASSVMAGAQTIQYF.

This clonotype was counted between two and nine times. The gene calls are TRBV18 and TRBJ1-3; 8 bases line up with TRBD1. The CDR3 consists of 17 residues. CDR1 and CDR2 from the germline V gene are KGHSH and LQKENI. The junction had 6 bases not matched to a gene; V was cut back by 2 bases and J by 0 bases. CDR3 bases: TGTGCCAGCTCACCAAGCGACAGGGGAAACTCTGGAAACACCATATATTTT. Amino acids: CASSPSDRGNSGNTIYF.

The gene calls are TRBV5-1 and TRBJ2-7; D gene ambiguous. Germline CDR1 SGHRS, CDR2 YFSETQ. CDR3 size: 12 residues. The V end was cut by 3 bases, the J end by 6 bases, with 10 bases between. The CDR3 here is CASSWAASEQYF. The CDR3 DNA sequence: TGCGCCAGCAGCTGGGCAGCGTCCGAGCAGTACTTC.

The V gene is TRBV6-4, the J gene TRBJ2-3; 9 bases are a match to TRBD2. The CDR3 contains 15 residues. With V trimmed by 0 bases and J by 5 bases, 3 bases remained unmatched. CDR1 and CDR2 (germline): MRHNA, SNTAGT. The CDR3 DNA is TGTGCCAGCAGTGACTCGCTAGCGGGGAGAGATACGCAGTATTTT. Translation gives CASSDSLAGRDTQYF.

CDR3 region: CASSQELAGGTGTGELFF. CDR3 DNA: TGTGCCAGCAGCCAAGAATTAGCGGGAGGTACGGGCACCGGGGAGCTGTTTTTT. The genes are TRBV4-2 and TRBJ2-2, with 10 bases lining up with TRBD2. Germline V gene sequence: CDR1 LGHNA, CDR2 YNFKEQ. This CDR3 is 18 amino acids long. V gave up 0 bases and J gave up 4 bases; unmatched junction bases: 8.